The clone carrying this T cell receptor (beta chain) appeared a few times. Its antigen remains unidentified. This sample was included in a study of CD8 T cells in ankylosing spondylitis. Trimming pared 0 bases from V and 3 bases from J, leaving 8 bases between. This CDR3 spans 14 amino acids. Per the germline V gene, CDR1 is ENHRY and CDR2 is SYGVKD. General study points: Reportedly, significant enrichment of disease-linked clones occurred in matched ankylosing spondylitis synovial fluid. It appeared that ankylosing spondylitis blood was characterized by a TCR beta motif of about eight highly homologous variants.

It was by quantitative 5'-RACE with molecular barcodes that TCR beta libraries were made. TCRdb independently ran MiXCR on the 5' RACE reads; one entry per CDR3 protein. The sample carries 400,000 or so distinct CDR3 sequences, roughly 25% recorded once. This chain connects TRBV10-3 to TRBJ1-1; D is uncertain. This sequence originates from a male donor with ankylosing spondylitis. The sequenced sample was blood, either unsorted or a sorted T cell fraction (not recorded which). The CDR3 sequence: CAISESDSYTEAFF. The CDR3 nucleotides read TGTGCCATCAGTGAGTCCGACTCGTACACTGAAGCTTTCTTT.